The T cell receptor beta chain under discussion was sequenced for a study of human T cells and chemical hapten exposure. This clonotype appeared many times. TCRdb independently ran MiXCR on the 5' RACE reads; one entry per CDR3 protein. The profile covers some 150,000 distinct CDR3 sequences, with around 4% appearing a single time and 1.2% to 1.5% taken by the ten largest. The authors' total RNA extraction used unfractionated whole blood. Per germline, CDR1 MNHNY and CDR2 SVGAGI (reference sequence). V lost 11 bases, J lost 5 bases, and 12 bases lay in between. This CDR3 is built from 12 residues. The rearrangement links TRBV6-6 to TRBJ1-4; D perhaps matches TRBD1 (5 bases). The clonotype was recovered from a female donor in good health. CDR3 protein: CAAHRNNEKLFF. In nucleotides, the CDR3 is TGTGCCGCCCACAGGAACAATGAAAAACTGTTTTTT.